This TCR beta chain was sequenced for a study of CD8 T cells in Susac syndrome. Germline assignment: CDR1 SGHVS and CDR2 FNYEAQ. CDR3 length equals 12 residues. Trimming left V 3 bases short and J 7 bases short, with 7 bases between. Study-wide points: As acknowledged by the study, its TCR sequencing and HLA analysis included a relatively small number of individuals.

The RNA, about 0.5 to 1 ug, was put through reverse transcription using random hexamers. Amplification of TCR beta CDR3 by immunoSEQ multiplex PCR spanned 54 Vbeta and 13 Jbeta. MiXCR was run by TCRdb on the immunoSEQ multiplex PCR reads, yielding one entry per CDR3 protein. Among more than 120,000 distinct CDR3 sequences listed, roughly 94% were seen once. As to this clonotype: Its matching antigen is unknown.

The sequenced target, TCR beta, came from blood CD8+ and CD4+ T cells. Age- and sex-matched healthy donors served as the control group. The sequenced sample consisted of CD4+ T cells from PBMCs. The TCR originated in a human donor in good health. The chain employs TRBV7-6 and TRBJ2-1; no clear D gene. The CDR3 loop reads CASSFPRNEQFF. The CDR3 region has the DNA TGTGCCAGCAGCTTCCCCCGGAATGAGCAGTTCTTC.